This T cell receptor beta chain is drawn from a study of molecular identifiers for immune sequencing clone quantification. About the research overall: Replicate experiments divided RNA from around 18,000 or 91,000 naive CD8 cells into five parts and sequenced four. The study's findings and limits: Clones that exceeded 20 RNA copies held over 99% of effector molecules, yet under 1% in naive cells. Jurkat TCR RNA from one cell was spiked into approximately 1 million naive cells, and it was reportedly detectable there.

As concerns this clonotype: Its antigen is currently unknown. This may be a read error, as it is one base from a much larger clone.

Previously described methods and listed TCR primers were used for bulk TCR libraries. MiXCR, applied by TCRdb to the PCR reads, yields one record per CDR3 protein. In the table there are about 63,000 distinct CDR3 sequences, 15% to 20% of which are singletons. The sample was naive CD8+ T cells from blood, with Jurkat cell RNA spiked in. Subset meaning: FACS-sorted CD8+CD4-CCR7+CD45RA+ naive T cells. The receptor was isolated from a human donor in good health. Some libraries in this study had Jurkat cell RNA spiked in.

CDR3 bases: TGTGCCAGCAGCCCGCGGAGCTCTGGATACACCATATATTTT. Its protein is CASSPRSSGYTIYF. The chain couples TRBV14 to TRBJ1-3; D is unresolved. This CDR3 is 14 amino acids long. Germline V lookup: CDR1 SGHDN, CDR2 FVKESK.